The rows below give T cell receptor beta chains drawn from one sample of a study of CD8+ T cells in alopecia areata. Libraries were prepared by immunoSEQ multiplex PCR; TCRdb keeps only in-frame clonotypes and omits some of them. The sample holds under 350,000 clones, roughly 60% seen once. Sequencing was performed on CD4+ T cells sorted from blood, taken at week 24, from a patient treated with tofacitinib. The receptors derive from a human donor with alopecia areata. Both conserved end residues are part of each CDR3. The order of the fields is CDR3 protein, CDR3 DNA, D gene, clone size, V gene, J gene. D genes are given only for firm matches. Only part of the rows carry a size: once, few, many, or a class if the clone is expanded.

CAWTPLPNTEAFF	TGTGCCTGGACCCCCCTCCCGAACACTGAAGCTTTCTTT	.	.	TRBV30	TRBJ1-1
CAWSVIVGQGKDTGELFF	TGTGCCTGGAGTGTAATTGTGGGTCAGGGTAAAGACACCGGGGAGCTGTTTTTT	.	.	TRBV30	TRBJ2-2
CASSLSFESEQFF	TGTGCCAGCAGTCTATCTTTCGAGAGTGAGCAGTTCTTC	.	few	TRBV28	TRBJ2-1
CASSRGNRGYTEAFF	TGTGCCAGCAGCCGGGGAAACAGGGGTTACACTGAAGCTTTCTTT	TRBD1	once	TRBV5-4	TRBJ1-1
CASSQDLGGRDTEAFF	TGCGCCAGCAGCCAAGATCTAGGGGGCAGGGACACTGAAGCTTTCTTT	TRBD1	.	TRBV4-3	TRBJ1-1
CASSLGKNTEAFF	TGTGCCAGCAGCTTAGGAAAGAACACTGAAGCTTTCTTT	.	.	TRBV7-8	TRBJ1-1
CASSFGTSGGEDEQFF	TGTGCCAGCAGTTTCGGGACTAGCGGGGGAGAAGATGAGCAGTTCTTC	TRBD2	.	TRBV6-5	TRBJ2-1
CASSSGQASGGYTF	TGTGCCAGCAGTAGCGGACAGGCATCGGGCGGCTACACCTTC	TRBD1	.	TRBV6-6	TRBJ1-2
CSPIEKTQYF	TGCAGTCCCATCGAGAAGACCCAGTACTTC	.	.	TRBV20-1	TRBJ2-5
CASSLGGTYYEQYF	TGTGCCAGCAGCTTGGGAGGGACGTACTACGAGCAGTACTTC	.	few	TRBV5-4	TRBJ2-7
CASSSKGETDTQYF	TGTGCCAGCAGCAGCAAAGGAGAAACAGATACGCAGTATTTT	.	.	TRBV5-4	TRBJ2-3
CASSLTGAGETQYF	TGTGCCAGCAGCTTGACTGGAGCGGGGGAGACCCAGTACTTC	TRBD2	.	TRBV11-3	TRBJ2-5
CASSDRSSGNTIYF	TGTGCCAGCAGTGACAGGAGCTCTGGAAACACCATATATTTT	.	.	TRBV6-6	TRBJ1-3
CASSPRTGAYTEAFF	TGTGCCAGCAGCCCAAGGACAGGCGCCTACACTGAAGCTTTCTTT	TRBD1	.	TRBV11-2	TRBJ1-1
CASSPGTAGNEQFF	TGTGCCAGCAGCCCCGGGACGGCGGGTAATGAGCAGTTCTTC	.	many	TRBV2	TRBJ2-1
CASSSTGRGRETQYF	TGTGCCAGCAGCTCTACTGGGAGAGGGCGGGAGACCCAGTACTTC	.	.	TRBV7-2	TRBJ2-5
CASSGGLFNQPQHF	TGTGCCAGCAGTGGGGGGCTCTTCAATCAGCCCCAGCATTTT	.	.	TRBV2	TRBJ1-5
CASSLGAGGPWDEQFF	TGCGCCAGCAGCTTGGGCGCGGGGGGGCCCTGGGATGAGCAGTTCTTC	TRBD2	.	TRBV5-1	TRBJ2-1
CASSTLAGGGSYNEQFF	TGTGCCAGCAGCACGCTAGCGGGGGGTGGCTCCTACAATGAGCAGTTCTTC	TRBD2	few	TRBV7-2	TRBJ2-1
CASSQGSGTDTQYF	TGCGCCAGCAGCCAAGGGTCAGGCACAGATACGCAGTATTTT	.	few	TRBV4-1	TRBJ2-3
CASSLGLLQNEQFF	TGCGCCAGCAGCCTCGGTTTACTCCAGAATGAGCAGTTCTTC	.	.	TRBV5-1	TRBJ2-1
CASSEVRGGETQYF	TGTGCCAGCAGTGAAGTCCGGGGGGGAGAGACCCAGTACTTC	TRBD2	.	TRBV2	TRBJ2-5
CASSPFRQETQYF	TGTGCCAGCTCACCGTTCAGACAAGAGACCCAGTACTTC	.	.	TRBV18	TRBJ2-5
CAWSVAASGYTF	TGTGCCTGGAGTGTGGCAGCCTCTGGCTACACCTTC	.	.	TRBV30	TRBJ1-2
CASRSTDLDGWIRYGYTF	TGTGCCAGTAGATCCACAGATCTTGACGGTTGGATACGCTATGGCTACACCTTC	.	.	TRBV19	TRBJ1-2
CASSYARRGYEQYF	TGTGCCAGCAGTTACGCTCGACGGGGCTACGAGCAGTACTTC	.	.	TRBV6-6	TRBJ2-7
CASSAYRLGSYEQYF	TGTGCCAGCAGTGCCTACAGGTTGGGCTCCTACGAGCAGTACTTC	.	.	TRBV25-1	TRBJ2-7